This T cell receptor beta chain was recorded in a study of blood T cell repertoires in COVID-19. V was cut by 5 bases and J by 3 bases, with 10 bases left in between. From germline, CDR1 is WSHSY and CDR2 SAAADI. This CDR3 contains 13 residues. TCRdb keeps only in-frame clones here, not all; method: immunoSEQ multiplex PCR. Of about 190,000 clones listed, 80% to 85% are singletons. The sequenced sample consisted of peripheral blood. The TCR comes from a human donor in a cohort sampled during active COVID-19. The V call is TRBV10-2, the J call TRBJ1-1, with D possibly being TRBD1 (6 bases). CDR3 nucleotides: TGCGCCAGCAGTCTAAACAGGGACACTGAAGCTTTCTTT. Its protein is CASSLNRDTEAFF.